This passage covers 27 T cell receptor beta chains from one sample sequenced in a study of blood T cells in healthy people across ages (dated by TCRdb to the mid-2010s). Libraries were made using 5' RACE. A second roughly 7 to 11 cycle PCR used a sample-barcoded 5' primer and a J-beta primer mix. TCRdb passed the public sequencing reads through fastp at Q25 and MiXCR, retaining productive beta sequences. Each entry merges the rows of one CDR3 protein and shows their most common DNA and genes. The table for this sample lists around 2 million distinct CDR3 sequences; 39% of them were counted only once. Of the sample, roughly 23% is held by the ten largest clones. The sequenced sample was blood. The receptors were gathered from a human donor in good health.

The table lists this clonotype with many counts. V usage is TRBV7-6 and J usage is TRBJ2-1; 8 bases are shared with TRBD2. Trimming at V came to 8 bases and at J to 1 base, leaving 1 base not matched to a gene. The CDR3 has 13 residues. The germline CDR1 and CDR2 sequences are SGHVS and FNYEAQ. The CDR3 spells CASAGGSYNEQFF. As DNA, the CDR3 is TGTGCCAGCGCGGGGGGATCCTACAATGAGCAGTTCTTC. Using reference TRBV7-6 and TRBJ2-1 for the parts outside the CDR3, the full variable domain is GAGVSQSPRYKVTKRGQDVALRCDPISGHVSLYWYRQALGQGPEFLTYFNYEAQQDKSGLPNDRFSAERPEGSISTLTIQRTEQRDSAMYRCASAGGSYNEQFFGPGTRLTVL.

The CDR3 loop is CASSLSPGGNSPLHF. The CDR3 DNA reads TGCGCCAGCAGCTTATCCCCCGGGGGCAATTCACCCCTCCACTTT. The genes are TRBV5-1 and TRBJ1-6, with a weak D call TRBD1 (6 bases). The germline V and J ends were trimmed by 2 bases and 7 bases, with 13 bases remaining between them. In germline, CDR1 is SGHRS, CDR2 YFSETQ. The CDR3 spans 15 residues.

The rearrangement links TRBV7-2 to TRBJ2-1; D is perhaps TRBD2 (5 bases). The CDR3 has 15 amino acids. V shed 3 bases and J shed 9 bases, with 18 bases lying between them. Germline CDR1 SGHTA, CDR2 FQGNSA. The CDR3 region has the DNA TGTGCCAGCAGCTTCGGGAATACAGTGGACGGTGAGCAGTTCTTC. The encoded protein is CASSFGNTVDGEQFF.

This rearrangement joins TRBV29-1 to TRBJ2-1; the D is unclear. Germline assignment: CDR1 SQVTM and CDR2 ANQGSEA. This CDR3 has 11 amino acids. CDR3 nucleotide sequence: TGCAGGGTGGGGTACTACAATGAGCAGTTCTTC. The encoded protein is CRVGYYNEQFF.

The chain carries TRBV9 and TRBJ1-1, with no clear D. Deletions cut 3 bases from V and 1 base from J, with 10 bases between. The germline V gene has CDR1 SGDLS and CDR2 YYNGEE. The CDR3 is 14 amino acids. CDR3 sequence reads: CASSASQENTEAFF. CDR3 nucleotides: TGTGCCAGCAGCGCCTCGCAGGAGAACACTGAAGCTTTCTTT. The full variable domain, completed using reference TRBV9 and TRBJ1-1, is DSGVTQTPKHLITATGQRVTLRCSPRSGDLSVYWYQQSLDQGLQFLIQYYNGEERAKGNILERFSAQQFPDLHSELNLSSLELGDSALYFCASSASQENTEAFFGQGTRLTVV.

J is TRBJ1-1 and V is TRBV29-1; maybe TRBD1 (5 bases). The CDR3 consists of 14 residues. In germline, CDR1 is SQVTM, CDR2 ANQGSEA. V dropped 7 bases and J dropped 1 base, with 16 bases sitting between them. The DNA of the CDR3 is TGCAGCGCTCTCGGTAGGGGCACGAACACTGAAGCTTTCTTT. Its translation: CSALGRGTNTEAFF.

The chain employs TRBV12-3 or TRBV12-4 and TRBJ1-1, with unresolved D. CDR3 length equals 13 residues. V was cut by 6 bases and J by 6 bases, with 14 bases left in between. CDR3 nucleotides: TGTGCCAGCAGGGCCCTTATGTTGGCTGAAGCTTTCTTT. Translated, it gives CASRALMLAEAFF.

The chain joins TRBV4-1 to TRBJ1-1; D uncertain. V lost 1 base, J lost 0 bases, and 9 bases lay in between. The V gene's germline CDR1 is MGHRA and CDR2 YSYEKL. The CDR3 has 15 amino acids. The CDR3: CASSQGPGLNTEAFF. The CDR3 DNA follows: TGCGCCAGCAGCCAAGGACCAGGATTGAACACTGAAGCTTTCTTT.

In this sample, this clonotype turned up a few times. The V and J genes are TRBV15 and TRBJ2-2, with D tentatively TRBD2 (6 bases). This CDR3 is built from 14 residues. From germline, CDR1 is LNHNV and CDR2 YYDKDF (reference sequence). The V end lost 1 base, the J end lost 7 bases, and 10 bases lay between the germline ends. CDR3 loop: CATSRATAGGELFF. The CDR3 region has the DNA TGTGCCACCAGCAGAGCGACAGCGGGCGGGGAGCTGTTTTTT.

This clonotype has a handful of counts. CDR3 in amino acids: CASSLDVLASNEKLFF. For the CDR3, the DNA is TGTGCCAGCAGCTTAGATGTGCTTGCGTCGAATGAAAAACTGTTTTTT. This chain uses TRBV7-8 with TRBJ1-4; no clear D. This CDR3 is 16 amino acids long. The V gene lost 1 base and the J gene lost 5 bases, with 14 bases spanning the gap. CDR1 and CDR2 from the germline V gene are SGHVS and FQNEAQ.

The V and J genes are TRBV4-3 and TRBJ2-1; 7 nucleotides match TRBD2. J gave up 6 bases and V 4 bases, and 15 bases lay outside the gene matches. Germline V lookup: CDR1 LGHNA, CDR2 YSLEER. The CDR3 runs 17 residues. CDR3 amino acids: CASSLWLRLADGNEQFF. In DNA form, the CDR3 reads TGCGCCAGCAGCCTATGGCTCCGGCTAGCGGATGGCAATGAGCAGTTCTTC.

The rearrangement joins TRBV29-1 to TRBJ2-7; D gene uncertain. Germline V lookup: CDR1 SQVTM, CDR2 ANQGSEA. The CDR3 has 13 amino acids. Deletions cut 4 bases from V and 3 bases from J, with 13 bases between. The CDR3 nucleotides read TGCAGCGTTGGGGCTAGTTCCCACTACGAGCAGTACTTC. Amino acids: CSVGASSHYEQYF.

Note on this clonotype: The junction departs from germline at one end; a sequencing error may be responsible. CDR3 sequence reads: CASSQDTSGGHNGQFF. CDR3 in DNA: TGTGCCAGCAGCCAAGACACTAGCGGGGGCCACAATGGGCAGTTCTTC. The chain joins TRBV3-1 to TRBJ2-1, with 11 bases aligning to TRBD2. Germline CDR1 reads LGHDT; CDR2 reads YNNKEL (reference sequence). This CDR3 spans 16 amino acids.

The sample holds many counts of this clonotype. The V call is TRBV2, the J call TRBJ2-4, with 7 bases that match TRBD1. This CDR3 is 14 amino acids long. CDR1 and CDR2 (germline): SNHLY, FYNNEI. Losses at the gene ends were 8 bases for V and 8 bases for J; bases not matched to a gene: 12. CDR3 in amino acids: CASRQGRLIDIQYF. Here the CDR3 DNA reads TGTGCCAGCCGACAGGGCCGATTAATCGACATTCAGTACTTC. Variable domain in full (rest from reference TRBV2 and TRBJ2-4): EPEVTQTPSHQVTQMGQEVILRCVPISNHLYFYWYRQILGQKVEFLVSFYNNEISEKSEIFDDQFSVERPDGSNFTLKIRSTKLEDSAMYFCASRQGRLIDIQYFGAGTRLSVL.

This clonotype was counted a few times. The gene calls are TRBV7-9 and TRBJ2-1; 7 bases map to TRBD1. The germline CDR1 and CDR2 sequences are SEHNR and FQNEAQ (reference sequence). The CDR3 has 16 amino acids. The junction had 11 bases not matched to a gene; V was cut back by 5 bases and J by 4 bases. CDR3 sequence (DNA): TGTGCCAGCAGCCCAAAGGACAGGTGGAGTTACAATGAGCAGTTCTTC. It yields the protein CASSPKDRWSYNEQFF.

V is TRBV27 and J is TRBJ1-2; 8 nucleotides agree with TRBD1. Germline assignment: CDR1 MNHEY and CDR2 SMNVEV (reference sequence). The CDR3 is 16 residues long. The trim removed 5 bases at V and 0 bases at J, leaving 8 bases unmatched. CDR3 coding DNA: TGTGCCAGCAGTATGACAGGGGCCCTAGCTAACTATGGCTACACCTTC. It translates to CASSMTGALANYGYTF.

The V and J genes are TRBV20-1 and TRBJ2-5; the D gene is possibly TRBD1 (6 bases). This CDR3 is 16 amino acids long. CDR1 is DFQATT, CDR2 SNEGSKA, per germline (reference sequence). Trimming took 0 bases from V and 2 from J, leaving 16 bases between them. CDR3 sequence (DNA): TGCAGTGCTAGAGACACTGACAGGTATTGGCAAGAGACCCAGTACTTC. Encoded protein: CSARDTDRYWQETQYF.

The gene calls are TRBV24-1 and TRBJ2-1, with unresolved D. This CDR3 is 13 amino acids long. Germline assignment: CDR1 KGHDR and CDR2 SFDVKD. The V end was cut by 5 bases, the J end by 6 bases, with 10 bases between. CDR3 nucleotide sequence: TGTGCCACCAGTGGAGCTCCTGGCAATGAGCAGTTCTTC. The encoded protein is CATSGAPGNEQFF.

V is TRBV30 and J is TRBJ2-1; D remains ambiguous. The V gene lost 0 bases and the J gene lost 6 bases, with 9 bases spanning the gap. The CDR3 totals 13 residues. Germline CDR1 is GTSNPN and CDR2 is SVGIG (reference sequence). CDR3 coding DNA: TGTGCCTGGAGTGTTGGGATTGTCAATGAGCAGTTCTTC. Translation gives CAWSVGIVNEQFF.

The genes are TRBV28 and TRBJ1-2; D is unclear. The germline gives CDR1 MDHEN, CDR2 SYDVKM. The ends were cut back, 8 bases at V and 11 bases at J, with 18 bases in the middle. This CDR3 comprises 12 residues. The chain's CDR3 is CASRPAAWGYTF. The CDR3 bases are TGTGCCAGCCGTCCAGCAGCATGGGGTTACACCTTC.

The chain combines TRBV4-2 with TRBJ2-3, with TRBD2 matching over 9 bases. V trimming: 6 bases; J trimming: 0 bases; junction bases outside the gene matches: 10. Germline loops: CDR1 LGHNA, CDR2 YNFKEQ. The CDR3 contains 17 residues. CDR3 loop: CASRTTLAGVSTDTQYF. The CDR3 DNA reads TGTGCCAGCAGAACGACTTTAGCGGGGGTTAGCACAGATACGCAGTATTTT.

This sequence joins TRBV10-3 and TRBJ2-3; perhaps TRBD1 as D (5 bases). The CDR3 sequence is 14 residues long. Germline V gene lookup returns CDR1 ENHRY and CDR2 SYGVKD. V lost 4 bases to trimming and J lost 5 bases, with 13 bases between them. This CDR3 reads CAISARVEGDTQYF. The CDR3 bases are TGTGCCATCAGTGCCAGGGTTGAAGGAGATACGCAGTATTTT.

This chain uses TRBV29-1 with TRBJ2-4, with D perhaps matching TRBD2 (6 bases). The assigned J gene may be wrong: the sequence end matches TRBJ2-7 better. There are 13 residues in the CDR3. The V gene's germline CDR1 is SQVTM and CDR2 ANQGSEA. The DNA for the CDR3 is TGCAGCGTTGAAGGTGGGGGGACCTGCGAGCAGTACTTC. Its protein is CSVEGGGTCEQYF.

This chain joins TRBV20-1 and TRBJ2-1, with a weak D call TRBD1 (8 bases). From germline, CDR1 is DFQATT and CDR2 SNEGSKA (reference sequence). The ends were cut back, 5 bases at V and 8 bases at J, with 31 bases in the middle. The CDR3 runs 18 residues. The CDR3 sequence: CSAAHGQGITGGSDEQFF. The CDR3 DNA reads as TGCAGTGCTGCCCACGGACAGGGAATTACGGGAGGATCCGATGAGCAGTTCTTC.

The V call is TRBV5-4, the J call TRBJ2-5, with D perhaps matching TRBD2 (6 bases). CDR1 and CDR2 (germline): SGHNT, YYREEE (reference sequence). V lost 5 bases to trimming and J lost 3 bases, with 11 bases between them. The CDR3 covers 13 residues. CDR3 in amino acids: CASREGPKETQYF. CDR3 nucleotides: TGTGCCAGCAGGGAGGGACCGAAAGAGACCCAGTACTTC.

The V call is TRBV7-3, the J call TRBJ2-1; 9 bases match TRBD2. Germline CDR1 reads SGHTA; CDR2 reads FQGTGA. Trimming at V came to 5 bases and at J to 9 bases, leaving 11 bases not matched to a gene. This CDR3 region has 15 residues. The CDR3 here is CASSGGGAPQTEQFF. The DNA for the CDR3 is TGTGCCAGCAGCGGCGGGGGGGCACCACAGACTGAGCAGTTCTTC.

The chain uses TRBV6-4 and TRBJ2-5, with D perhaps matching TRBD1 or TRBD2 (5 bases each). The V gene lost 0 bases and the J gene lost 5 bases, with 10 bases spanning the gap. The CDR3 spans 14 residues. CDR1 and CDR2 (germline): MRHNA, SNTAGT. As DNA, the CDR3 is TGTGCCAGCAGTGACTCGAGGGGTTTCGAGACCCAGTACTTC. This codes for CASSDSRGFETQYF.